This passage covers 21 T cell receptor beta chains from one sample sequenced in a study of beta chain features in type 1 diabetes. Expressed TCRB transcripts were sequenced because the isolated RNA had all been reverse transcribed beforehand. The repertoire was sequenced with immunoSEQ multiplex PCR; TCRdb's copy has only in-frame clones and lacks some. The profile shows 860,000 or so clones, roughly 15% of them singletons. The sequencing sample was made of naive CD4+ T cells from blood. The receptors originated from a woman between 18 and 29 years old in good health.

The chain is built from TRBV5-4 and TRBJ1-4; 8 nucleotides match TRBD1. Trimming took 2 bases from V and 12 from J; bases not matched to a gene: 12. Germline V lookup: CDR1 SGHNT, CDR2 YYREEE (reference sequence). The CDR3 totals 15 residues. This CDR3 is CASSLTTGEGRELFF. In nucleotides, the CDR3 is TGTGCCAGCAGCTTAACGACAGGGGAAGGACGGGAACTGTTTTTT.

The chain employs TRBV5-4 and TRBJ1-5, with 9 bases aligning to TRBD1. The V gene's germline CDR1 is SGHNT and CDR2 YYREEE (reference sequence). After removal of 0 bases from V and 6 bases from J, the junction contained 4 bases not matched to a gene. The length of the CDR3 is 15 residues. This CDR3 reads CASSLGTGDGQPQHF. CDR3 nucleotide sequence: TGTGCCAGCAGCTTGGGGACAGGGGACGGTCAGCCCCAGCATTTT.

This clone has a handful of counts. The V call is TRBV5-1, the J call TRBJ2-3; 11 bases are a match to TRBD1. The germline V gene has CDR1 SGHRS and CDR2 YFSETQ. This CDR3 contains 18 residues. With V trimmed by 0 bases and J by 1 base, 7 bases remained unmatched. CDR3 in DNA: TGCGCCAGCAGCTTGGAGCCTCCGGGACAGGGGGGCACAGATACGCAGTATTTT. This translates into CASSLEPPGQGGTDTQYF.

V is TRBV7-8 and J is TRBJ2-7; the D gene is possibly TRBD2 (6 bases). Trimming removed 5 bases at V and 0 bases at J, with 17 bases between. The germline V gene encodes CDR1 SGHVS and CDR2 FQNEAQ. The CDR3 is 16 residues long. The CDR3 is CASSPVWGVDSYEQYF. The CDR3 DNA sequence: TGTGCCAGCAGCCCTGTTTGGGGGGTCGACTCCTACGAGCAGTACTTC.

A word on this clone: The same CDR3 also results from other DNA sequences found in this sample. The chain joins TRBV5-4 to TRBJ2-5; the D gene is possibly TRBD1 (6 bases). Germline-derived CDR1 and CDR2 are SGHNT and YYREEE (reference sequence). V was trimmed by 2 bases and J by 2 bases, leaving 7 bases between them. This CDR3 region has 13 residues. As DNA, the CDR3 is TGTGCCAGCAGCTTCGGACAGCAAGAGACCCAGTACTTC. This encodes CASSFGQQETQYF.

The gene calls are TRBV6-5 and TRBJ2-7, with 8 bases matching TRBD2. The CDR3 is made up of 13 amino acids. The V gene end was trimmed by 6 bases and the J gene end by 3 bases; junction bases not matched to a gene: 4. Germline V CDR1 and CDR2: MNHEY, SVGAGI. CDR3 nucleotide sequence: TGTGCCAGCAGCCGTAGCGGGATCTACGAGCAGTACTTC. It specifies CASSRSGIYEQYF.

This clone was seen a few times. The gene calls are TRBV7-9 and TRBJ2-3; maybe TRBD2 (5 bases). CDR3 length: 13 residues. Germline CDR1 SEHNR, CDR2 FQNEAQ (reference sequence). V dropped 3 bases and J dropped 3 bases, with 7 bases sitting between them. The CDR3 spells CASSFGLTDTQYF. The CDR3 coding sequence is TGTGCCAGCAGCTTCGGACTTACAGATACGCAGTATTTT.

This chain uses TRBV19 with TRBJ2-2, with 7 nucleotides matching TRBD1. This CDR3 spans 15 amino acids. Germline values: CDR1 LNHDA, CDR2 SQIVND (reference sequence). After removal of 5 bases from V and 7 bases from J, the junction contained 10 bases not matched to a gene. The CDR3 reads CASSPQPGGIGELFF. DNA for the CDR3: TGTGCCAGTAGTCCACAACCAGGGGGTATCGGGGAGCTGTTTTTT.

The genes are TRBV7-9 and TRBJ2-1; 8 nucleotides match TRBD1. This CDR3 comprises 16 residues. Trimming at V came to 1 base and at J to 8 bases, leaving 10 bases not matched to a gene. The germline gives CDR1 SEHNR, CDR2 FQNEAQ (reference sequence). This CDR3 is CASSLEAWTGSDEQFF. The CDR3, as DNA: TGTGCCAGCAGCTTAGAGGCATGGACAGGGAGCGATGAGCAGTTCTTC.

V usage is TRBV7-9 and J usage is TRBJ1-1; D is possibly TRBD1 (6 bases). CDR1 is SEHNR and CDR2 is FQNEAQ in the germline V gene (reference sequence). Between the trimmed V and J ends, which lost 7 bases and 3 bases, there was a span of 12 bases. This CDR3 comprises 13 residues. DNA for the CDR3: TGTGCCAGCAAACAGGGTTCGTACACTGAAGCTTTCTTT. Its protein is CASKQGSYTEAFF.

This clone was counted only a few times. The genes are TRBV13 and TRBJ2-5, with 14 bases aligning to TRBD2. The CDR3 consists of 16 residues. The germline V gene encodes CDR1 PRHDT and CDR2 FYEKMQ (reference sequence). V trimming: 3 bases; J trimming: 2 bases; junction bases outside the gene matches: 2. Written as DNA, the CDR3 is TGTGCCAGCAGCTTGACTAGCGGGAGGGGGCAAGAGACCCAGTACTTC. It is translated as CASSLTSGRGQETQYF.

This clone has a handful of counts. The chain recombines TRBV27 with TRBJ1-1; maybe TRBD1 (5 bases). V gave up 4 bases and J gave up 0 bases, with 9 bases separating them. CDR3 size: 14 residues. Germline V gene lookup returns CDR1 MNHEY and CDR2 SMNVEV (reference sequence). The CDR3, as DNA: TGTGCCAGCAGTTCGGGGCAGATGAACACTGAAGCTTTCTTT. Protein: CASSSGQMNTEAFF.

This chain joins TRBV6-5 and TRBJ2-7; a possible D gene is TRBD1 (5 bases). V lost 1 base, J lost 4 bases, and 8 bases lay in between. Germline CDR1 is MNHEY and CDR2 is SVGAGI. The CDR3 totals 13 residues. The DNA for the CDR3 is TGTGCCAGCAGTTACTTAGGGGCGTACGAGCAGTACTTC. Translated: CASSYLGAYEQYF.

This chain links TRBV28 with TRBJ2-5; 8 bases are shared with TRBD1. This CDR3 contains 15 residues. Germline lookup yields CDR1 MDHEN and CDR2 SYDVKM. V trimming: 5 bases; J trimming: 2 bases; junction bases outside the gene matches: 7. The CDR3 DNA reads TGTGCCAGCAGTCGGACAGGGACGGGGCAAGAGACCCAGTACTTC. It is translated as CASSRTGTGQETQYF.

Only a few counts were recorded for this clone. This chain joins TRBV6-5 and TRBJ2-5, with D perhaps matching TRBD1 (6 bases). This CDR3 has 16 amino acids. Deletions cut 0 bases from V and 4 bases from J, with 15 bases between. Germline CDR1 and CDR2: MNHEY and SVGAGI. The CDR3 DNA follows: TGTGCCAGCAGTTACTCGAGATATCAGGGGACAGAGACCCAGTACTTC. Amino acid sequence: CASSYSRYQGTETQYF.

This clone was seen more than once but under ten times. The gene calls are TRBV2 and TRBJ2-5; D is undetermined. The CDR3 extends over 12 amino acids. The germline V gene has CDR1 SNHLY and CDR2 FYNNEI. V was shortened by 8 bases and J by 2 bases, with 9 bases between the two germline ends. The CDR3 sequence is CASGYLQETQYF. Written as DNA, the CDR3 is TGTGCCAGCGGTTACTTACAAGAGACCCAGTACTTC. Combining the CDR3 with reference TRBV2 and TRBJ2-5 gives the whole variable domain EPEVTQTPSHQVTQMGQEVILRCVPISNHLYFYWYRQILGQKVEFLVSFYNNEISEKSEIFDDQFSVERPDGSNFTLKIRSTKLEDSAMYFCASGYLQETQYFGPGTRLLVL.

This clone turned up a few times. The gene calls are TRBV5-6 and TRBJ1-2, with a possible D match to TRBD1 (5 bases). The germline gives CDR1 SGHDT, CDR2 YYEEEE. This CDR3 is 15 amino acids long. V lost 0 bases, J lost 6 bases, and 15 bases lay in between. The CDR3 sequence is CASSLAQGYLHGYTF. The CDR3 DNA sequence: TGTGCCAGCAGCTTGGCCCAGGGCTACCTCCATGGCTACACCTTC. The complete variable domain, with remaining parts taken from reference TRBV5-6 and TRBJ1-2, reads DAGVTQSPTHLIKTRGQQVTLRCSPKSGHDTVSWYQQALGQGPQFIFQYYEEEERQRGNFPDRFSGHQFPNYSSELNVNALLLGDSALYLCASSLAQGYLHGYTFGSGTRLTVV.

The CDR3 region is CASTHGTSGRAREQYF. For the CDR3, the DNA is TGTGCCAGCACCCACGGGACTAGCGGGAGGGCCCGCGAGCAGTACTTC. This chain uses TRBV7-2 with TRBJ2-7, with 16 nucleotides matching TRBD2. J was trimmed by 6 bases and V by 7 bases; bases with no gene match: 9. The CDR3 length is 16 residues. The germline V gene has CDR1 SGHTA and CDR2 FQGNSA.

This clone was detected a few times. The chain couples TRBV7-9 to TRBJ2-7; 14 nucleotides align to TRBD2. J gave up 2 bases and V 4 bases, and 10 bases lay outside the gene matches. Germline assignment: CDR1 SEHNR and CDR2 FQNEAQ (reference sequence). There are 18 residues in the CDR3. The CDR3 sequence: CASSWTSGRPRDTYEQYF. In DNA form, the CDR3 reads TGTGCCAGCAGCTGGACTAGCGGGAGGCCCCGGGATACCTACGAGCAGTACTTC.

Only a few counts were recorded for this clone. CDR3 loop: CASSFKNIQYF. The DNA for the CDR3 is TGTGCCAGCAGTTTTAAAAACATTCAGTACTTC. This chain uses TRBV28 with TRBJ2-4, with D unresolved. The CDR3 sequence is 11 residues long. CDR1 and CDR2 (germline): MDHEN, SYDVKM. The germline V and J ends were trimmed by 3 bases and 4 bases, with 1 base remaining between them.

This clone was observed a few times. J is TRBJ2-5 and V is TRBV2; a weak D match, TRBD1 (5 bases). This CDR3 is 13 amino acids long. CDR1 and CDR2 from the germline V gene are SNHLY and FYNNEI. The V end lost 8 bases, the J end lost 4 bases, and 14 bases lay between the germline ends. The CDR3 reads CASGKRGGETQYF. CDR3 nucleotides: TGTGCCAGCGGGAAAAGGGGTGGAGAGACCCAGTACTTC. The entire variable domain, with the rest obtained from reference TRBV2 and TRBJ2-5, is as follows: EPEVTQTPSHQVTQMGQEVILRCVPISNHLYFYWYRQILGQKVEFLVSFYNNEISEKSEIFDDQFSVERPDGSNFTLKIRSTKLEDSAMYFCASGKRGGETQYFGPGTRLLVL.